These T cell receptor beta chains were read from a single sample in a study of T cell responses to AZD1222 COVID-19 vaccine. The data were produced by immunoSEQ multiplex PCR, yet TCRdb's version contains in-frame clones alone and is incomplete. The sample holds about 72,000 clones, about nine tenths seen once. The source was peripheral blood, collected on day 0 of AZD1222 vaccination. These receptors were taken from an adult in good health. CDR3s include the opening cysteine and the closing phenylalanine or tryptophan. The order of the fields is J gene, V gene, clone size, CDR3 length, D gene, CDR3 DNA, CDR3 protein. D genes are given only for firm matches. Clone size is not always given. Where it is, it says once, few, many or a class for expanded clones.

j_call: TRBJ2-1
v_call: TRBV3-1/TRBV3-2
clone_size: NA
cdr3_length: 14
d_call: NA
cdr3_nt: TGTGCCAGCAGAAAGCAGGGGCTTACTAATGAGCAGTTCTTC
cdr3_aa: CASRKQGLTNEQFF

j_call: TRBJ1-5
v_call: TRBV7-2
clone_size: NA
cdr3_length: 15
d_call: TRBD1
cdr3_nt: TGTGCCAGCAGCTCAGACAGGGGAGGACGGCAGCCCCAGCATTTT
cdr3_aa: CASSSDRGGRQPQHF

j_call: TRBJ2-2
v_call: TRBV27
clone_size: NA
cdr3_length: 15
d_call: TRBD2
cdr3_nt: TGTGCCAGCTCTGGTAGCGGGGGAAACACCGGGGAGCTGTTTTTT
cdr3_aa: CASSGSGGNTGELFF

j_call: TRBJ1-2
v_call: TRBV23-1
clone_size: NA
cdr3_length: 13
d_call: NA
cdr3_nt: TGCGCCAGCACCTCTAGGGACTCCGCCGGCTACACCTTC
cdr3_aa: CASTSRDSAGYTF

j_call: TRBJ1-1
v_call: TRBV7-9
clone_size: NA
cdr3_length: 13
d_call: NA
cdr3_nt: TGTGCCAGCAGCTTATCGGGGGCCACTGAAGCTTTCTTT
cdr3_aa: CASSLSGATEAFF

j_call: TRBJ2-3
v_call: TRBV2
clone_size: NA
cdr3_length: 15
d_call: TRBD2
cdr3_nt: TGTGCCAGCAGCCGCATTCGGGGGGGCACAGATACGCAGTATTTT
cdr3_aa: CASSRIRGGTDTQYF

j_call: TRBJ1-1
v_call: TRBV6-5
clone_size: NA
cdr3_length: 14
d_call: NA
cdr3_nt: TGTGCCACCACACAGATGTCGGCGGACCCTGAAGCTTTCTTT
cdr3_aa: CATTQMSADPEAFF

j_call: TRBJ2-1
v_call: TRBV19
clone_size: few
cdr3_length: 13
d_call: NA
cdr3_nt: TGTGCCAGTAGTTTAACCCGGGACAATGAGCAGTTCTTC
cdr3_aa: CASSLTRDNEQFF

j_call: TRBJ2-2
v_call: TRBV9
clone_size: NA
cdr3_length: 15
d_call: NA
cdr3_nt: TGTGCCAGCAGCGTTTATTTCACGAACACCGGGGAGCTGTTTTTT
cdr3_aa: CASSVYFTNTGELFF

j_call: TRBJ2-5
v_call: TRBV7-2
clone_size: NA
cdr3_length: 17
d_call: TRBD2
cdr3_nt: TGTGCCAGCAGCAGAAAAGAAGCGGGGGGGCCTTTAGAGACCCAGTACTTC
cdr3_aa: CASSRKEAGGPLETQYF

j_call: TRBJ2-3
v_call: TRBV7-9
clone_size: NA
cdr3_length: 15
d_call: NA
cdr3_nt: TGTGCCAGCAGCTTATGGGTAGCCGGGACAGATACGCAGTATTTT
cdr3_aa: CASSLWVAGTDTQYF

j_call: TRBJ1-2
v_call: TRBV7-2
clone_size: NA
cdr3_length: 15
d_call: TRBD1
cdr3_nt: TGTGCCAGCAGCCTCGACCGGGACAGGGATAATGGCTACACCTTC
cdr3_aa: CASSLDRDRDNGYTF

j_call: TRBJ2-7
v_call: TRBV3-1/TRBV3-2
clone_size: NA
cdr3_length: 16
d_call: TRBD1
cdr3_nt: TGTGCCAGCCAGGACAGGGGGCGTTCCGCTACCTACGAGCAGTACTTC
cdr3_aa: CASQDRGRSATYEQYF

j_call: TRBJ1-6
v_call: TRBV6-5
clone_size: once
cdr3_length: 15
d_call: TRBD1
cdr3_nt: TGTGCCAGCGGTAGTTCAGGACAGGCGGACTCACCCCTCCACTTT
cdr3_aa: CASGSSGQADSPLHF

j_call: TRBJ1-4
v_call: TRBV7-9
clone_size: once
cdr3_length: 12
d_call: NA
cdr3_nt: TGTGCCAGCAGCTTAGATGGCGAAAAACTGTTTTTT
cdr3_aa: CASSLDGEKLFF